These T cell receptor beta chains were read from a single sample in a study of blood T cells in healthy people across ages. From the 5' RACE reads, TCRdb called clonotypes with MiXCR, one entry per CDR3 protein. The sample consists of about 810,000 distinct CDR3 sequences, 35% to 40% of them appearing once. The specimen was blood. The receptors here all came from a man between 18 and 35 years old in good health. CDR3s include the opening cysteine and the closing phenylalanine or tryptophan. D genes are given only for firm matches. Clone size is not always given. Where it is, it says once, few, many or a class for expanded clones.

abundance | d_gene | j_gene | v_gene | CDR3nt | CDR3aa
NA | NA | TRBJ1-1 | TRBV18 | TGTGCCAGCTCCCAAAGTTCAGGGACTGAAGCTTTCTTT | CASSQSSGTEAFF
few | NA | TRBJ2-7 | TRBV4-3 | TGCGCCAGCAGCCAAGGGACTCGGTCCTACGAGCAGTACTTC | CASSQGTRSYEQYF
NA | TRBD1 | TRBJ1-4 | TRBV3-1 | TGTGCCAGCAGCCAATCAACCAGGGGGCTCAATGAAAAACTGTTTTTT | CASSQSTRGLNEKLFF
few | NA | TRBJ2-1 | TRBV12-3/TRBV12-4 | TGTGCCAGCAGGCCTCGGGCCTCCTACAATGAGCAGTTCTTC | CASRPRASYNEQFF
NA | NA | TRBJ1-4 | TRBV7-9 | TGTGCCAGCAGCCCGCCCGAGGGGGATGAAAAACTGTTTTTT | CASSPPEGDEKLFF
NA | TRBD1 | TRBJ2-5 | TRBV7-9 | TGTGCCAGCGACCGGGGACAGGTCCAAGAGACCCAGTACTTC | CASDRGQVQETQYF
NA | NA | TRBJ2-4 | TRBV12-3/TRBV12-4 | TGTGCCAGCAGTCGAGTAGGGGCAGGGGACATTCAGTACTTC | CASSRVGAGDIQYF
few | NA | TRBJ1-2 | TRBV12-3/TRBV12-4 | TGTGCAAGCAGTTGCGAAGGCTTCCTTTGTGGCTACACCTTC | CASSCEGFLCGYTF
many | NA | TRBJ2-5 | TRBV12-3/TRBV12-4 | TGTGCCAGCAGTTTAACCCGGTTGGAGACCCAGTACTTC | CASSLTRLETQYF
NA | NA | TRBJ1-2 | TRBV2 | TGTGCCAGCAGTGATACGGGGCAGGGCTACACCTTC | CASSDTGQGYTF
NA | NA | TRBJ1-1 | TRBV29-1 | TGCAGCGTCAGCGGAGCGTCTGAAGCTTTCTTT | CSVSGASEAFF
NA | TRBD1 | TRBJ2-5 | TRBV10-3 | TGTGCCATCGGGACCACGGGACAGGGCAAAGAGACCCAGTACTTC | CAIGTTGQGKETQYF
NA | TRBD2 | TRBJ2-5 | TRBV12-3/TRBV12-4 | TGTGCCAGCAGCCCCGGGACTAGCGGGGGGACAGAGACCCAGTACTTC | CASSPGTSGGTETQYF
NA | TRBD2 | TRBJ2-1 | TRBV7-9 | TGTGCCAGCAGCTCTCTTATCGGGGGGAACATCAATGAGCAGTTCTTC | CASSSLIGGNINEQFF
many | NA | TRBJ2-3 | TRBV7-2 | TGTGCCAGCAGCCAACCAAGCACAGATACGCAGTATTTT | CASSQPSTDTQYF
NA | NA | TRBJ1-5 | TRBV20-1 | TGCAGTGCTAGCCCCCGTGGGACCTATTTTAATCAGCCCCAGCATTTT | CSASPRGTYFNQPQHF
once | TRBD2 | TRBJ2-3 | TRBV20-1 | TGCAGTGCTGGAGGAGCGGGGACCGGAGATACGCAGTATTTT | CSAGGAGTGDTQYF
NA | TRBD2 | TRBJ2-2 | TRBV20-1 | TGCAGTGCTTTAGGACTAGCGGGGGATGAGGACACCGGGGAGCTGTTTTTT | CSALGLAGDEDTGELFF
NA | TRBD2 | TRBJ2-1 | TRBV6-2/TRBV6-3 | TGTGCCAGCAGTTATCAGCTAGCGGGGAGCTACAATGAGCAGTTCTTC | CASSYQLAGSYNEQFF
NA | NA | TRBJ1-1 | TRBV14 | TGTGCCAGCAGCCCGGGGATGGGGGACACTGAAGCTTTCTTT | CASSPGMGDTEAFF
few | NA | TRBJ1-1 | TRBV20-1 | TGCAGTGCTAGAGATGAAGTGAACACTGAAGCTTTCTTT | CSARDEVNTEAFF
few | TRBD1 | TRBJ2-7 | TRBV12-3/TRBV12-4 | TGTGCCAGCAGTCCCGGACAGGGCCACGAGCAGTACTTC | CASSPGQGHEQYF
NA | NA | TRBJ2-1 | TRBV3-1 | TGTGCCAGCAGCCAAGCCGTGCGCAACAATGAGCAGTTCTTC | CASSQAVRNNEQFF
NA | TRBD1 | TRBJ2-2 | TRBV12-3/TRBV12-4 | TGTGCCAGCGGCTTAATATGGGACAGTGCCACCGGGGAGCTGTTTTTT | CASGLIWDSATGELFF
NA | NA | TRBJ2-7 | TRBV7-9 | TGTGCCAGCAGCTTAGGCCCGGGACATCGCTCCTACGAGCAGTACTTC | CASSLGPGHRSYEQYF
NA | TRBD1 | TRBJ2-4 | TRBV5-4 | TGTGCCAGCAGCTTGGCCAGGGGGCAAGGAAACATTCAGTACTTC | CASSLARGQGNIQYF
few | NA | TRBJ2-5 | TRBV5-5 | TGTGCCAGCAGCTTCGAGGGCGATGAGCAGTACTTC | CASSFEGDEQYF
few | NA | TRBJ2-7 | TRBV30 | TGTGCCTGGGGACCCAGGGAGTACGAGCAGTACTTC | CAWGPREYEQYF
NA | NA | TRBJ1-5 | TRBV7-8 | TGTGCCAGCAGCGCCCTCGGGGGTACGCGTCAGCCCCAGCATTTT | CASSALGGTRQPQHF
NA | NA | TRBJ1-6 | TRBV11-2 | TGTGCCAGCAGCTTAGTCGGTGGCTTACCCCTCCACTTT | CASSLVGGLPLHF
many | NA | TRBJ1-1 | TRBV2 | TGTGCCAGCAGTGAAGGGGGCACTGAAGCTTTCTTT | CASSEGGTEAFF
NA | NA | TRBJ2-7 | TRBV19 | TGTGCCAGTAGTATAGATCAGGGCAGGGGCTACGAGCAGTACTTC | CASSIDQGRGYEQYF
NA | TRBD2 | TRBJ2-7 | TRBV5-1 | TGCGCCAGCACCCAGCGGGGGGACAATGAGCAGTACTTC | CASTQRGDNEQYF
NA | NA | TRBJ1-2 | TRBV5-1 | TGCGCCAGCAGCGTCCGCCTACGGGGTTATGGCTACACCTTC | CASSVRLRGYGYTF
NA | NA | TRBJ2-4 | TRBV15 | TGTGCCACCAGGGATCCCAAAAACATTCAGTACTTC | CATRDPKNIQYF
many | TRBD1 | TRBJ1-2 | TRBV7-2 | TGTGCCAGCAGTCGGGGACAGGGCTTTGGCTACACCTTC | CASSRGQGFGYTF
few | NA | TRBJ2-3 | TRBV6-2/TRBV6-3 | TGTGCCAGCAGGAAAGGTGAGCCCACCGGTACGCAGTATTTT | CASRKGEPTGTQYF
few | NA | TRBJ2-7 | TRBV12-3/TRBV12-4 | TGTGCCAGCAGTTTTAGGGGCTCTCTCGGGGAGCAGTACTTC | CASSFRGSLGEQYF
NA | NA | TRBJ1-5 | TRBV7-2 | TGTGCCAGCAGCTTAGGAGGACTTCTTAGCAATCAGCCCCAGCATTTT | CASSLGGLLSNQPQHF
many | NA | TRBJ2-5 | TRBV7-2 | TGTGCCAGCAGCTTCAGGAGGGGAAACCAAGAGACCCAGTACTTC | CASSFRRGNQETQYF
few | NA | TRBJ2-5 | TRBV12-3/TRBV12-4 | TGTGCCAGCAGTACGGGGACCGAACCGGAGACCCAGTACTTC | CASSTGTEPETQYF
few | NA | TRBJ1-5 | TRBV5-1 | TGCGCCAGCAGCTGGGATACCAATCAGCCCCAGCATTTT | CASSWDTNQPQHF
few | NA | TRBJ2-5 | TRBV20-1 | TGCAGTGCTAGAGCATCGGTGGGGGGCCTAATTTACAATGAGCAGTACTTC | CSARASVGGLIYNEQYF
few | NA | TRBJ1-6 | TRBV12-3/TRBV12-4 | TGTGCCAGCAGTTTAACAGTTAATAATTCACCCCTCCACTTT | CASSLTVNNSPLHF
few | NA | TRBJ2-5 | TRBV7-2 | TGTGCCAGCAGCTTATTCAATGAGCAGTACTTC | CASSLFNEQYF